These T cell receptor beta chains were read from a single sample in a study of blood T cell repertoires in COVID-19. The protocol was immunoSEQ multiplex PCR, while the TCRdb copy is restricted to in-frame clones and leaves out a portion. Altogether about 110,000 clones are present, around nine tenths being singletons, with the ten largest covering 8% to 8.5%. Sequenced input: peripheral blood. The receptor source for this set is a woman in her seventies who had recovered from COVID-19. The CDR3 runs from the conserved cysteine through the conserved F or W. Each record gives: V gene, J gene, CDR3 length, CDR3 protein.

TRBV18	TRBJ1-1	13	CASSRDRNTEAFF
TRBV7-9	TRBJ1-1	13	CASTEGADTEAFF
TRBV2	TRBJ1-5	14	CASRGRGGNQPQHF
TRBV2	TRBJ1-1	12	CASNKRGARAFF
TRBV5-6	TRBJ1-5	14	CASSWGTSNQPQHF
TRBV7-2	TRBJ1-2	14	CASSPAGGGYGYTF
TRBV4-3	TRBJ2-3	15	CASSQDLAGPDTQYF
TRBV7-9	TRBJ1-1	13	CASSLFADTEAFF
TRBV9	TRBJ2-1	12	CASSAREIEQFF
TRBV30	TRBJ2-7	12	CAWSARRGEQYF
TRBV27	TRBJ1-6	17	CASSLTGGAAAGSPLHF